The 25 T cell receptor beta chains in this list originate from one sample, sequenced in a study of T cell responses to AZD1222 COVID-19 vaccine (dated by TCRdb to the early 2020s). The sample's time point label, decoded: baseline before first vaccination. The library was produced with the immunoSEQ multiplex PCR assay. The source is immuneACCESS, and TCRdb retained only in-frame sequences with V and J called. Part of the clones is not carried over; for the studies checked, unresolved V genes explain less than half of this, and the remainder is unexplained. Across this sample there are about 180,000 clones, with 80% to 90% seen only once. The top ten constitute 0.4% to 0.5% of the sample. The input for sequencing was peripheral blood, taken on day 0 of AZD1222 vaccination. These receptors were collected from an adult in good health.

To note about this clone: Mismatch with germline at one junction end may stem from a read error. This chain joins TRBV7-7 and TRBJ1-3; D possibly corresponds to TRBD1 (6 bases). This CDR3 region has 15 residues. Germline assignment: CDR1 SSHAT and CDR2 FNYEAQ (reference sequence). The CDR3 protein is CASSPMTGSGNTIYF. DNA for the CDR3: TGTGCTAGCAGCCCCATGACAGGTTCTGGAAACACCATATATTTT.

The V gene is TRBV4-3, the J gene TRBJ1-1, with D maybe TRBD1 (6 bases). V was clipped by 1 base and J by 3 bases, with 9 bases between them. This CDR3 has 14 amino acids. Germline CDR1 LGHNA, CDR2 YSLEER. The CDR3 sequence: CASSQGGGDTEAFF. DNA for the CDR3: TGCGCCAGCAGCCAAGGAGGGGGAGACACTGAAGCTTTCTTT.

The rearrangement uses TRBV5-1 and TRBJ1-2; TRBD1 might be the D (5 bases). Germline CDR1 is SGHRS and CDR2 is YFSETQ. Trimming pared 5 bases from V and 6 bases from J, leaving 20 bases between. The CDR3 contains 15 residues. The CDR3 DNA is TGCGCCAGCAGACGGGGGGAAATAGTGTTGGATGGCTACACCTTC. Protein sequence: CASRRGEIVLDGYTF.

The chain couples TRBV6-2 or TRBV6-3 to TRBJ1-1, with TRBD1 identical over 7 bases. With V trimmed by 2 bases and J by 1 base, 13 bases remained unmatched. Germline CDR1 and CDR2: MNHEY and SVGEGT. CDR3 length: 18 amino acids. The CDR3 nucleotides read TGTGCCAGCAGTTACGCGTGGGGCAACAGGGGAAGGAACACTGAAGCTTTCTTT. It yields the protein CASSYAWGNRGRNTEAFF.

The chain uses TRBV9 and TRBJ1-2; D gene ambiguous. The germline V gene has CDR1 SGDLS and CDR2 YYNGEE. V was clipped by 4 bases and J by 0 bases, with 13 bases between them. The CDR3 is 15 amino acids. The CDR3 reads CASSIDPIPNYGYTF. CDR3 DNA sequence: TGTGCCAGCAGCATCGACCCAATCCCTAACTATGGCTACACCTTC. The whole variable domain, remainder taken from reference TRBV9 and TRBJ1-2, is DSGVTQTPKHLITATGQRVTLRCSPRSGDLSVYWYQQSLDQGLQFLIQYYNGEERAKGNILERFSAQQFPDLHSELNLSSLELGDSALYFCASSIDPIPNYGYTFGSGTRLTVV.

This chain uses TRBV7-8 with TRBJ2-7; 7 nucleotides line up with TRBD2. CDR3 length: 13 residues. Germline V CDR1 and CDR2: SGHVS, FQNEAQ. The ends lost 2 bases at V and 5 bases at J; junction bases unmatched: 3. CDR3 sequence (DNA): TGTGCCAGCAGCTTACCGGGGAGGGACGAGCAGTACTTC. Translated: CASSLPGRDEQYF.

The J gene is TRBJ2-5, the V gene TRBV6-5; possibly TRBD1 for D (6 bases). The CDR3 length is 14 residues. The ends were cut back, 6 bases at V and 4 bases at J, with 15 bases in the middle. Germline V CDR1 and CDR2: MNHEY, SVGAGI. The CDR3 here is CASSQSIQGETQYF. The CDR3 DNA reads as TGTGCCAGCAGCCAATCAATACAGGGAGAGACCCAGTACTTC.

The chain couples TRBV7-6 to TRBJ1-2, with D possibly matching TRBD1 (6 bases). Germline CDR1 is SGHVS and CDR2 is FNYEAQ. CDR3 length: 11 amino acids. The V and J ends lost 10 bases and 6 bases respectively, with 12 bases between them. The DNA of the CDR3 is TGTGCCACAAGTGCAGGGGATGGCTACACCTTC. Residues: CATSAGDGYTF.

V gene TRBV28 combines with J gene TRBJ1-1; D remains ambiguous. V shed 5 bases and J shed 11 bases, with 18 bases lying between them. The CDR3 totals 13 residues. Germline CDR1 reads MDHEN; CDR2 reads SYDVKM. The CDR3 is CASSPDMRSGAFF. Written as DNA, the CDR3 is TGTGCCAGCAGTCCCGATATGAGAAGTGGGGCTTTCTTT.

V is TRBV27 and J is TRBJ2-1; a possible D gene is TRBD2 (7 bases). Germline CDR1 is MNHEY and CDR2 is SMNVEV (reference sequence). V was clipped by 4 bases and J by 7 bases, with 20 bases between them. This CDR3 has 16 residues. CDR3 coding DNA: TGTGCCAGCAGTTCACCTTCGGGGGGCAGGTTGAATGAGCAGTTCTTC. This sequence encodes CASSSPSGGRLNEQFF.

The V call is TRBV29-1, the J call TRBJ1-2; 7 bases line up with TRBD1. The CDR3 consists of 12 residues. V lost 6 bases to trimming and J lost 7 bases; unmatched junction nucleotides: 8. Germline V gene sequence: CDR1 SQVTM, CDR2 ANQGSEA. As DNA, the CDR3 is TGCAGCGTCCAGACAGGGTACGGTGGCTACACCTTC. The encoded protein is CSVQTGYGGYTF.

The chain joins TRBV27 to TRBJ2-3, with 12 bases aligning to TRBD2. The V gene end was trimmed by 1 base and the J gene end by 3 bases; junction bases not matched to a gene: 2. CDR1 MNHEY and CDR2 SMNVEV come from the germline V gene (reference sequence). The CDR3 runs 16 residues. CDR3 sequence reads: CASSLLLAGGTDTQYF. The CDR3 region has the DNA TGTGCCAGCAGTTTATTGCTAGCGGGGGGGACAGATACGCAGTATTTT.

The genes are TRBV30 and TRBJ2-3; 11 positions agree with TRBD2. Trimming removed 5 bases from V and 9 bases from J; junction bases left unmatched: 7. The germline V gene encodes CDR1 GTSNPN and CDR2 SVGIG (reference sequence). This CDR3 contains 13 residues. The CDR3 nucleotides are TGTGCCTGGGGGCTAGCGGGAGGTCGCACGCAGTATTTT. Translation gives CAWGLAGGRTQYF.

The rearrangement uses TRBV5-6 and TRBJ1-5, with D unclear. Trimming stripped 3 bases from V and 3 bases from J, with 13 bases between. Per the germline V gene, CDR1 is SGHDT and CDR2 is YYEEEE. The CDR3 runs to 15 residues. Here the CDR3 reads CASSSFDKNNQPQHF. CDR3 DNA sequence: TGTGCCAGCAGCTCCTTCGACAAGAACAATCAGCCCCAGCATTTT.

The CDR3 DNA sequence: TGTGCCAGCAGCTTAGGTAAAGGTCAGCCCCAGCATTTT. Translation gives CASSLGKGQPQHF. V is TRBV11-2 and J is TRBJ1-5; the D is unclear. CDR1 SGHAT and CDR2 FQNNGV come from the germline V gene. The CDR3 extends over 13 amino acids. Trimming took off 1 base at V and 6 bases at J, with 7 bases between the two ends. Based on the CDR3 plus reference TRBV11-2 and TRBJ1-5, the full variable domain is EAGVAQSPRYKIIEKRQSVAFWCNPISGHATLYWYQQILGQGPKLLIQFQNNGVVDDSQLPKDRFSAERLKGVDSTLKIQPAKLEDSAVYLCASSLGKGQPQHFGDGTRLSIL.

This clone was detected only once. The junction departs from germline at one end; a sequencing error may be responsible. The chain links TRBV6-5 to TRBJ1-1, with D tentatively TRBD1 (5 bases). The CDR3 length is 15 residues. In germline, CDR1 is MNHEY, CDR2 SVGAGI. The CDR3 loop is CASRYSGTFGTEAFF. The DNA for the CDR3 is TGTGCCAGCAGATACTCCGGGACCTTCGGCACTGAAGCTTTCTTT.

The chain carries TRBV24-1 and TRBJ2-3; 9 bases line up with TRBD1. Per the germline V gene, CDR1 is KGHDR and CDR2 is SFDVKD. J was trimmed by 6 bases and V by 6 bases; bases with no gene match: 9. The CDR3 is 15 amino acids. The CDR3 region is CATSRPGTGQDTQYF. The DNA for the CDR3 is TGTGCCACCAGTCGTCCCGGGACAGGGCAGGATACGCAGTATTTT.

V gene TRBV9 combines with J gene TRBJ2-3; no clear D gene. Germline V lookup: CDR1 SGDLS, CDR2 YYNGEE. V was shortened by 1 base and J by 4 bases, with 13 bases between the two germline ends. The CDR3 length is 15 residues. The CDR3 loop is CASSVSQTLADTQYF. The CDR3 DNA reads TGTGCCAGCAGCGTAAGCCAGACATTAGCAGATACGCAGTATTTT.

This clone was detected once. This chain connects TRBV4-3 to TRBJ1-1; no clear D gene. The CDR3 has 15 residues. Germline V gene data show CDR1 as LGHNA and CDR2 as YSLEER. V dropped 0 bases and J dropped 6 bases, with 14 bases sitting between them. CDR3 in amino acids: CASSQDLQISPEAFF. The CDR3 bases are TGCGCCAGCAGCCAAGATCTGCAGATTAGCCCTGAAGCTTTCTTT.

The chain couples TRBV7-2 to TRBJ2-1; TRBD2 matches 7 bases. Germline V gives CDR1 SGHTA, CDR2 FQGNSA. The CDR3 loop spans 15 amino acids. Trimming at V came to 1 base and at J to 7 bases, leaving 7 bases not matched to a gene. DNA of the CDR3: TGTGCCAGCAGCTTAGAGCGGGGATTGGGGAATGAGCAGTTCTTC. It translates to CASSLERGLGNEQFF.

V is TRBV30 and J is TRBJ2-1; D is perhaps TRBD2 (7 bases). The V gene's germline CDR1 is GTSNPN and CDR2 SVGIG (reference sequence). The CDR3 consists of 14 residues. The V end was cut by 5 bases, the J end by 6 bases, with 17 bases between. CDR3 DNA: TGTGCCTGGGATGCCGGGGGCGGGGGCAATGAGCAGTTCTTC. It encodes CAWDAGGGGNEQFF.

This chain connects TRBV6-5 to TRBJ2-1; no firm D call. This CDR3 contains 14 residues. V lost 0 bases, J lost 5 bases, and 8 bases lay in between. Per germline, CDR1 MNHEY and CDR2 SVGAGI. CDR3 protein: CASSYSATNNEQFF. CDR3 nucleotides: TGTGCCAGCAGTTACTCGGCTACGAACAATGAGCAGTTCTTC.

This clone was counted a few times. This chain's CDR3 is CASSMSLGGELFF. CDR3 nucleotides: TGTGCCAGTAGTATGTCCCTCGGCGGGGAGCTGTTTTTT. This chain joins TRBV19 and TRBJ2-2; D remains ambiguous. The CDR3 spans 13 residues. The germline V gene has CDR1 LNHDA and CDR2 SQIVND (reference sequence). The V end was cut by 3 bases, the J end by 7 bases, with 9 bases between.

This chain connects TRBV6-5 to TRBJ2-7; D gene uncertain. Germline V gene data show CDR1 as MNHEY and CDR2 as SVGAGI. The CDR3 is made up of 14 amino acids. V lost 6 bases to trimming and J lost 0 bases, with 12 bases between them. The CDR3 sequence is CASRQTLLSYEQYF. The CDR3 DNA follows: TGTGCCAGCAGACAGACCCTACTCTCCTACGAGCAGTACTTC.

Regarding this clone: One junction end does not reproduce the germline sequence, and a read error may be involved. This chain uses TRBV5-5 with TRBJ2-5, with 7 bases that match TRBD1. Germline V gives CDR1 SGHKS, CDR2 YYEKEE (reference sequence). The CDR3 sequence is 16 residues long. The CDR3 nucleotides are TGTGCCAGCAGCTTGGTATCGAACAGGGGCCAAGGGACCCAGTACTTC. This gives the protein CASSLVSNRGQGTQYF.